Below, 12 T cell receptor beta chains from the same sample are listed, as sequenced in a study of T cell clonotyping in hematopoietic cell transplantation. TCRdb's table, derived via immunoSEQ multiplex PCR, lists solely in-frame clones and lacks some. The sample lists about 69,000 clones, approximately 95% occurring once. The sample's time point: recipient sample about 28 days before transplant, after cytoreduction. Source: peripheral blood mononuclear cells, taken before stem cell transplant. Receptor source: a woman aged 50 to 60 with acute myeloid leukemia. Some clones in this sample may be carry-over from other donors' samples.

The chain links TRBV29-1 to TRBJ1-2; D is unclear. V lost 6 bases and J lost 0, with 14 bases in between. The CDR3 totals 14 residues. From germline, CDR1 is SQVTM and CDR2 ANQGSEA. CDR3 loop: CSVTTDGANYGYTF. The CDR3 DNA reads as TGCAGCGTCACGACGGACGGAGCTAACTATGGCTACACCTTC.

This chain uses TRBV4-1 with TRBJ2-5, with 12 positions matching TRBD2. The CDR3 runs 17 residues. Germline trimming cut 4 bases from V and 4 bases from J; bases unmatched to any gene: 10. Germline values: CDR1 MGHRA, CDR2 YSYEKL. CDR3: CASSPPTSGRSGETQYF. The CDR3 DNA reads as TGCGCCAGCAGCCCCCCCACTAGCGGGAGGTCCGGAGAGACCCAGTACTTC.

The J gene is TRBJ1-3, the V gene TRBV20-1; the D is unclear. Germline CDR1 is DFQATT and CDR2 is SNEGSKA (reference sequence). This CDR3 has 11 amino acids. V was clipped by 6 bases and J by 3 bases, with 6 bases between them. CDR3 residues: CSAIHGNTIYF. CDR3 nucleotides: TGCAGTGCGATTCATGGAAACACCATATATTTT.

The rearrangement joins TRBV29-1 to TRBJ2-5, with TRBD2 matching over 10 bases. The CDR3 totals 17 residues. V shed 1 base and J 5 bases; nucleotides not matched to a gene: 13. CDR1 and CDR2 (germline): SQVTM, ANQGSEA. The DNA of the CDR3 is TGCAGCGTTGAAGGCGGGACTCTAGCGGGAGTATCGGAGACCCAGTACTTC. The encoded protein is CSVEGGTLAGVSETQYF.

The CDR3 DNA sequence: TGTGCCAGCAGTTTAAGGACTAGCGGGAGCCTCAGCTCCTACGAGCAGTACTTC. Its translation is CASSLRTSGSLSSYEQYF. The V call is TRBV27, the J call TRBJ2-7; TRBD2 aligns across 13 bases. J lost 0 bases, V lost 2 bases, and 7 bases had no gene match. CDR1 and CDR2 (germline): MNHEY, SMNVEV (reference sequence). CDR3 length equals 18 residues.

The rearrangement links TRBV9 to TRBJ1-4, with D maybe TRBD1 (6 bases). V gave up 1 base and J gave up 5 bases, with 9 bases separating them. Germline V gene lookup returns CDR1 SGDLS and CDR2 YYNGEE. This CDR3 spans 14 amino acids. The DNA of the CDR3 is TGTGCCAGCAGCGTACAGGGGCCAAATGAAAAACTGTTTTTT. Amino acid sequence: CASSVQGPNEKLFF.

This sequence joins TRBV4-1 and TRBJ2-5; D is perhaps TRBD2 (5 bases). The germline V and J ends were trimmed by 1 base and 5 bases, with 11 bases remaining between them. This CDR3 is 14 amino acids long. Germline CDR1 is MGHRA and CDR2 is YSYEKL. The chain's CDR3 is CASSQVGMSETQYF. The DNA of the CDR3 is TGCGCCAGCAGCCAAGTCGGGATGTCTGAGACCCAGTACTTC.

The count of this clone is one. The V call is TRBV9, the J call TRBJ1-2; possibly TRBD1 for D (6 bases). Germline loops: CDR1 SGDLS, CDR2 YYNGEE. Trimming left V 2 bases short and J 5 bases short, with 13 bases between. This CDR3 region has 14 residues. This CDR3 reads CASSVGGAKYGYTF. Here the CDR3 DNA reads TGTGCCAGCAGCGTCGGGGGCGCGAAATATGGCTACACCTTC.

The J gene is TRBJ2-7, the V gene TRBV2; 9 nucleotides match TRBD2. Trimming at V came to 6 bases and at J to 5 bases, leaving 5 bases not matched to a gene. CDR3 size: 13 residues. Germline CDR1 reads SNHLY; CDR2 reads FYNNEI. The DNA of the CDR3 is TGTGCCAGCAGGGTAGCGGGAGTAAACGAGCAGTACTTC. This encodes CASRVAGVNEQYF.

This sequence joins TRBV29-1 and TRBJ2-7, with a weak D call TRBD2 (6 bases). CDR3 size: 13 residues. Per the germline V gene, CDR1 is SQVTM and CDR2 is ANQGSEA. V lost 4 bases and J lost 2, with 12 bases in between. The CDR3 sequence: CSVGTGAAYEQYF. In DNA, the CDR3 is TGCAGCGTTGGGACGGGAGCCGCCTACGAGCAGTACTTC.

The chain couples TRBV19 to TRBJ1-6; 8 positions agree with TRBD1. This CDR3 is built from 16 residues. CDR1 is LNHDA, CDR2 SQIVND, per germline (reference sequence). V was clipped by 1 base and J by 7 bases; unmatched bases: 6. CDR3 loop: CASSIVGTGRNSPLHF. The CDR3 DNA reads TGTGCCAGTAGTATAGTCGGGACAGGAAGGAATTCACCCCTCCACTTT.

The chain employs TRBV6-5 and TRBJ1-5; 7 positions agree with TRBD1. Per the germline V gene, CDR1 is MNHEY and CDR2 is SVGAGI. This CDR3 has 13 amino acids. With V trimmed by 5 bases and J by 9 bases, 7 bases remained unmatched. The CDR3, as DNA: TGTGCCAGCAGTACTGACAGGGATCGGCCCCAGCATTTT. Protein product: CASSTDRDRPQHF.